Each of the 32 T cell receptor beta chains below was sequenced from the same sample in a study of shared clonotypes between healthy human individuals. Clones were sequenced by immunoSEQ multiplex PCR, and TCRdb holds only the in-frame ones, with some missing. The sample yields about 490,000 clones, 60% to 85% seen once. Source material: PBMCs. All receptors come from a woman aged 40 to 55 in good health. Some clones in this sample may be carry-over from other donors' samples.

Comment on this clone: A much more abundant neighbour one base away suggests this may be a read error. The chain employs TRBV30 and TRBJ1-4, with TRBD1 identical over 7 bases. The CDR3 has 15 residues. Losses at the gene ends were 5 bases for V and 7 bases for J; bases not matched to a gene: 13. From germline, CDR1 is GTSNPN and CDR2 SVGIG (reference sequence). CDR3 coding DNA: TGTGCCTGGGGCCCCCAGACAGGGCTTAGTGAAAAACTGTTTTTT. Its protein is CAWGPQTGLSEKLFF.

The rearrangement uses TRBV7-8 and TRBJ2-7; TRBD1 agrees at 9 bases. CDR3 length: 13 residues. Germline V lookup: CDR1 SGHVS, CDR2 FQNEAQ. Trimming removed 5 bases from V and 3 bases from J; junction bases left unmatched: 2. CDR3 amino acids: CASSTTGGYEQYF. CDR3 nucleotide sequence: TGTGCCAGCAGCACGACAGGGGGCTACGAGCAGTACTTC.

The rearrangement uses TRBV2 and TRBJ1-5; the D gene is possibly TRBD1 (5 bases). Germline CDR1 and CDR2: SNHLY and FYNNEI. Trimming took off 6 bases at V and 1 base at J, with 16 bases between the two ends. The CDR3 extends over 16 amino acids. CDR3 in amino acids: CASSPLGGASNQPQHF. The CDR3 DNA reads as TGTGCCAGCAGCCCCTTGGGAGGGGCGAGCAATCAGCCCCAGCATTTT.

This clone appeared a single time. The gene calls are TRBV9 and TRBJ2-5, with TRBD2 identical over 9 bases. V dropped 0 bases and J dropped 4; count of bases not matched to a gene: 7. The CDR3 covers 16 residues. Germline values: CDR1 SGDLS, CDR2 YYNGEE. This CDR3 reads CASSVGGGRAVETQYF. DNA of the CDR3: TGTGCCAGCAGCGTAGGGGGCGGGAGGGCCGTAGAGACCCAGTACTTC. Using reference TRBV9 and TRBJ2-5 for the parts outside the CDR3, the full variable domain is DSGVTQTPKHLITATGQRVTLRCSPRSGDLSVYWYQQSLDQGLQFLIQYYNGEERAKGNILERFSAQQFPDLHSELNLSSLELGDSALYFCASSVGGGRAVETQYFGPGTRLLVL.

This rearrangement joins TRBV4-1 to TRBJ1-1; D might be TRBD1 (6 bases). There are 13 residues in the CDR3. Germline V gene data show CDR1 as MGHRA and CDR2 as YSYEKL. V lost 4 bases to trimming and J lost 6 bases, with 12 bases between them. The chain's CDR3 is CASSPSRGAEAFF. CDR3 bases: TGCGCCAGCAGCCCAAGTAGGGGGGCTGAAGCTTTCTTT.

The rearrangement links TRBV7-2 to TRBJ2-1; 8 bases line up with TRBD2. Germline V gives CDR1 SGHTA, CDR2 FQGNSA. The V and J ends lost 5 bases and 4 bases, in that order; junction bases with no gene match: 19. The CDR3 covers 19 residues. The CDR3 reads CASSPPRTSSSIPYNEQFF. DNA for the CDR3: TGTGCCAGCAGCCCTCCCCGGACTAGCTCCTCAATTCCGTACAATGAGCAGTTCTTC.

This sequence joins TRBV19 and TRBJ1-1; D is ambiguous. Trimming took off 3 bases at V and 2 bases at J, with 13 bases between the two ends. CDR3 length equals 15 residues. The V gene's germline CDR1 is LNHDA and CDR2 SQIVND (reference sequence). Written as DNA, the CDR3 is TGTGCCAGTAGTATGCCGGGAGGCCTCAACACTGAAGCTTTCTTT. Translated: CASSMPGGLNTEAFF.

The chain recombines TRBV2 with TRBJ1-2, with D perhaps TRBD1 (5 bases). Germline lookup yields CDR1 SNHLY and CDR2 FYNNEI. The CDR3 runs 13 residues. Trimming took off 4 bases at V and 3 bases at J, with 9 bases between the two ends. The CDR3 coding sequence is TGTGCCAGCAGTGCAGGGAGGGACTATGGCTACACCTTC. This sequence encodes CASSAGRDYGYTF.

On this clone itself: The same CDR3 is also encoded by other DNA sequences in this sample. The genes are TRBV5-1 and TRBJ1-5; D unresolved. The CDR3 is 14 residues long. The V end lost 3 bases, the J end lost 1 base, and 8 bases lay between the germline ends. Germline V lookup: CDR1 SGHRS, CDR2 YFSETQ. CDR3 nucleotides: TGCGCCAGCAGCTCGGACGGAAGCAATCAGCCCCAGCATTTT. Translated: CASSSDGSNQPQHF.

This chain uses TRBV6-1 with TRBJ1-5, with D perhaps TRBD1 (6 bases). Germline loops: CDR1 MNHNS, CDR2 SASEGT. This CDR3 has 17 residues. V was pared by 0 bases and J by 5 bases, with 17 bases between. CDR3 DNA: TGTGCCAGCAGTGAAGCACTACCCACCGGGGGCCATCAGCCCCAGCATTTT. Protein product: CASSEALPTGGHQPQHF.

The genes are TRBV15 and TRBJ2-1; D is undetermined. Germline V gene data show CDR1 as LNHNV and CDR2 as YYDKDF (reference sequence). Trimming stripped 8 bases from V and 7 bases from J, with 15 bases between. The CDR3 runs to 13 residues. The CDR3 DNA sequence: TGTGCCACCGACGGGCCTAATAAGAATGAGCAGTTCTTC. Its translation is CATDGPNKNEQFF.

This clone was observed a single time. CDR3 sequence reads: CASSIDRTDRYTF. The CDR3, as DNA: TGTGCCAGTAGTATAGATCGAACAGATCGCTACACCTTC. The chain is built from TRBV19 and TRBJ1-2; D not certain. Deletions cut 0 bases from V and 9 bases from J, with 11 bases between. Looked up from germline, CDR1 is LNHDA and CDR2 is SQIVND (reference sequence). The CDR3 length is 13 residues.

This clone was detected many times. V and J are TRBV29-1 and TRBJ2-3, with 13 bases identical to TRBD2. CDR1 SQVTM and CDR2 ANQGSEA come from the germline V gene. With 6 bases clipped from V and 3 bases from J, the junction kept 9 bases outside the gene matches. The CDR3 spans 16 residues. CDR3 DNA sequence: TGCAGCGTAGGGGGGACTAGCGGGAAGGTAACAGATACGCAGTATTTT. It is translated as CSVGGTSGKVTDTQYF.

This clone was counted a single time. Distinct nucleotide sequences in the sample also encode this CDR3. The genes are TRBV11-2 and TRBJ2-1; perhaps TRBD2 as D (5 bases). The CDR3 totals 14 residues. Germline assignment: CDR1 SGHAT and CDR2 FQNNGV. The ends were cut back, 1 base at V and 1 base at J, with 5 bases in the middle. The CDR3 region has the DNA TGTGCCAGCAGCTTAGCGGGATCCTACAATGAGCAGTTCTTC. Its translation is CASSLAGSYNEQFF.

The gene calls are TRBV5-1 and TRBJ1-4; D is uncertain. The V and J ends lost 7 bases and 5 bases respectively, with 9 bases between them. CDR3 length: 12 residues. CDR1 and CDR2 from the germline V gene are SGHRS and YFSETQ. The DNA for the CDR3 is TGCGCCAGCGGCCTCTCAAATGAAAAACTGTTTTTT. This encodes CASGLSNEKLFF.

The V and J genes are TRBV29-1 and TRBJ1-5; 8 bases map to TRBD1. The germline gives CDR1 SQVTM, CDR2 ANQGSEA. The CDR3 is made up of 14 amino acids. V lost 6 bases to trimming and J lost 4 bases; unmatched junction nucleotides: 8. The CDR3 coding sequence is TGCAGCGTCGCAACACAGGGGGGGAATCAGCCCCAGCATTTT. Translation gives CSVATQGGNQPQHF.

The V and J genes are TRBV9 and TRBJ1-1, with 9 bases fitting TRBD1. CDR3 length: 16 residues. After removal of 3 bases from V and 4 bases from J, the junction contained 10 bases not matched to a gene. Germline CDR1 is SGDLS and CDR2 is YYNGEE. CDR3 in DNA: TGTGCCAGCAGCGGGAGGGACAGGGCGGCAATCACTGAAGCTTTCTTT. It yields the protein CASSGRDRAAITEAFF.

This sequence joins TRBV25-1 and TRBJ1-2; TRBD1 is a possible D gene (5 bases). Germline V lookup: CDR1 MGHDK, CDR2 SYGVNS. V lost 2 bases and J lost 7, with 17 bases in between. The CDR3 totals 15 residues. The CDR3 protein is CASSEPGGGSFGYTF. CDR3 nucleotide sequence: TGTGCCAGCAGTGAACCCGGGGGGGGTTCGTTTGGCTACACCTTC.

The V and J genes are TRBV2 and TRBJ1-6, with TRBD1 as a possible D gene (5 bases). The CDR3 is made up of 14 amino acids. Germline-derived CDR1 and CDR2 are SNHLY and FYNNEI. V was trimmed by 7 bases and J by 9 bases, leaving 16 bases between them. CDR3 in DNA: TGTGCCAGCAAGCAGCAGGGCAGCGGTTCACCCCTCCACTTT. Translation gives CASKQQGSGSPLHF. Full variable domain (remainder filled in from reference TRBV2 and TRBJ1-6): EPEVTQTPSHQVTQMGQEVILRCVPISNHLYFYWYRQILGQKVEFLVSFYNNEISEKSEIFDDQFSVERPDGSNFTLKIRSTKLEDSAMYFCASKQQGSGSPLHFGNGTRLTVT.

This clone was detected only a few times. This CDR3 is CASSHSRGRYAQYF. In DNA, the CDR3 is TGTGCCAGCAGCCACAGCAGGGGGAGATACGCGCAGTATTTT. The chain recombines TRBV7-9 with TRBJ2-3; TRBD1 matches at 7 bases. This CDR3 contains 14 residues. Trimming took 5 bases from V and 10 from J; bases not matched to a gene: 12. Germline CDR1 SEHNR, CDR2 FQNEAQ (reference sequence).

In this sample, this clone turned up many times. CDR3 coding DNA: TGTGCCTGGACCGGGGACAGTCTCTACTATGGCTACACCTTC. Translated: CAWTGDSLYYGYTF. The V gene is TRBV30, the J gene TRBJ1-2, with TRBD1 matching 7 bases. Germline trimming cut 4 bases from V and 3 bases from J; bases unmatched to any gene: 8. Germline assignment: CDR1 GTSNPN and CDR2 SVGIG (reference sequence). This CDR3 region has 14 residues.

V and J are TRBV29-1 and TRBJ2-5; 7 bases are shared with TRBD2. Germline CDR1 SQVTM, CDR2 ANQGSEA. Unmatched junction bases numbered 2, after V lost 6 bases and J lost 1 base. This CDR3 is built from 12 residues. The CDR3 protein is CSVGLVQETQYF. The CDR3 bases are TGCAGCGTCGGACTAGTCCAAGAGACCCAGTACTTC.

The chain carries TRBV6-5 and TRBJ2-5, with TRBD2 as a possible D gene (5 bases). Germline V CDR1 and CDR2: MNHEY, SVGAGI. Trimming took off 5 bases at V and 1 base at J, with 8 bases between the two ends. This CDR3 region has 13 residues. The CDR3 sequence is CASSNGGQETQYF. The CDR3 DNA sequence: TGTGCCAGCAGTAATGGAGGCCAAGAGACCCAGTACTTC.

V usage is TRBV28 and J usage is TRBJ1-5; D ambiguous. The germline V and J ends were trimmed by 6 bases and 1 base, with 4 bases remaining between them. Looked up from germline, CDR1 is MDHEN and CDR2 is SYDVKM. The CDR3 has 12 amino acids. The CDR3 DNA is TGTGCCAGCAGGATAAGCAATCAGCCCCAGCATTTT. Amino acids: CASRISNQPQHF. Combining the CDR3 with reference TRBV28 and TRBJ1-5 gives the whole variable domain DVKVTQSSRYLVKRTGEKVFLECVQDMDHENMFWYRQDPGLGLRLIYFSYDVKMKEKGDIPEGYSVSREKKERFSLILESASTNQTSMYLCASRISNQPQHFGDGTRLSIL.

This CDR3 is CASSLSGRVDYGYTF. In nucleotides, the CDR3 is TGTGCCAGCAGCTTGTCAGGGAGGGTGGACTATGGCTACACCTTC. The chain links TRBV5-4 to TRBJ1-2; TRBD1 might be the D (5 bases). The CDR3 loop spans 15 amino acids. V was pared by 1 base and J by 3 bases, with 13 bases between. From germline, CDR1 is SGHNT and CDR2 YYREEE (reference sequence). The variable domain in full, completed from reference TRBV5-4 and TRBJ1-2, reads ETGVTQSPTHLIKTRGQQVTLRCSSQSGHNTVSWYQQALGQGPQFIFQYYREEENGRGNFPPRFSGLQFPNYSSELNVNALELDDSALYLCASSLSGRVDYGYTFGSGTRLTVV.

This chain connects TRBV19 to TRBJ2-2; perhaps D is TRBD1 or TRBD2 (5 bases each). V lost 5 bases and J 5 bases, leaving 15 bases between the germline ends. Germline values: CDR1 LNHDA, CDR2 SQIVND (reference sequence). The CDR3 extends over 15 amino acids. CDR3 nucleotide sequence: TGTGCCAGTAGTTCACCGGGACGTCGGACCGGGGAGCTGTTTTTT. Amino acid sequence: CASSSPGRRTGELFF.

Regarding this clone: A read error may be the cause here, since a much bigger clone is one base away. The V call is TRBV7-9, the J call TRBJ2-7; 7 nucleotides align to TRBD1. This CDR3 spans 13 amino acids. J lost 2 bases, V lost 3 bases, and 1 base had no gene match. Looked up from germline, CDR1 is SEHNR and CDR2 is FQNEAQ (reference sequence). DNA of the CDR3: TGTGCCAGCAGCTTCGGACAGGCCTACGAGCAGTACTTC. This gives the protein CASSFGQAYEQYF. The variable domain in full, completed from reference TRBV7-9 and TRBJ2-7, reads DTGVSQNPRHKITKRGQNVTFRCDPISEHNRLYWYRQTLGQGPEFLTYFQNEAQLEKSRLLSDRFSAERPKGSFSTLEIQRTEQGDSAMYLCASSFGQAYEQYFGPGTRLTVT.

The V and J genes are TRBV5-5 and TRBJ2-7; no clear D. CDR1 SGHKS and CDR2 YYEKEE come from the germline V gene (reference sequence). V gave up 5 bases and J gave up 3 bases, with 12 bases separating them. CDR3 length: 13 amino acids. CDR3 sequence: CASRGVVNYEQYF. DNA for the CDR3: TGTGCCAGCAGGGGTGTGGTGAACTACGAGCAGTACTTC.

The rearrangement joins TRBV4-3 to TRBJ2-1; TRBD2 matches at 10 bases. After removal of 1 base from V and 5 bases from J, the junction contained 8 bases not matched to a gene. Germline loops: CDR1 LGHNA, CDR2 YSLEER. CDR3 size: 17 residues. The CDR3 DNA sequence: TGCGCCAGCAGCCAAGGAACTAGCGGGACGTTACACAATGAGCAGTTCTTC. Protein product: CASSQGTSGTLHNEQFF.

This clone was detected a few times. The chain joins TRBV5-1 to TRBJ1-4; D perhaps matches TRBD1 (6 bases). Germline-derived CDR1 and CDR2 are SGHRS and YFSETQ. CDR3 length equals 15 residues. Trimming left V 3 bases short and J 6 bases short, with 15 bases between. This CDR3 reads CASSSGSGGDEKLFF. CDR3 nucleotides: TGCGCCAGCAGCTCGGGGTCCGGGGGCGATGAAAAACTGTTTTTT.

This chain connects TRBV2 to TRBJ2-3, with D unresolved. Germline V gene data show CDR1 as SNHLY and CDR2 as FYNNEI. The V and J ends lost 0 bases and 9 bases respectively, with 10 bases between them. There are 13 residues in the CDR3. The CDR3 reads CASSEAKTRTQYF. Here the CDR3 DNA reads TGTGCCAGCAGTGAAGCAAAGACGAGGACGCAGTATTTT. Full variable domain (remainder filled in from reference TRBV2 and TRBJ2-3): EPEVTQTPSHQVTQMGQEVILRCVPISNHLYFYWYRQILGQKVEFLVSFYNNEISEKSEIFDDQFSVERPDGSNFTLKIRSTKLEDSAMYFCASSEAKTRTQYFGPGTRLTVL.

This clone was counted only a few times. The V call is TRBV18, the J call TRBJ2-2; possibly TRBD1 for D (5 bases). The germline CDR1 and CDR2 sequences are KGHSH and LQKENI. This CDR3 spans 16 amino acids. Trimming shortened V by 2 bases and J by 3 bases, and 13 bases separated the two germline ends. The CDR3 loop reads CASSPDRLGYTGELFF. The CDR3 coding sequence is TGTGCCAGCTCACCAGACAGATTGGGCTACACCGGGGAGCTGTTTTTT.